The clone carrying this T cell receptor beta chain appeared once. This sample was taken from a study of blood T cell repertoires in COVID-19. Overall study context: T cells, B-cell-depleted T cells, or PBMCs supplied cDNA or gDNA.

The CDR3 runs to 16 residues. Germline values: CDR1 SGHRS, CDR2 YFSETQ. Trimming pared 2 bases from V and 8 bases from J, leaving 17 bases between. Participant-reported clinical history was the basis for cohort assignment. Study processing details: The assay estimated nucleated cells by amplifying reference gene primers. Using immunoSEQ multiplex PCR, the repertoire was profiled, and TCRdb retains in-frame clones only, with some absent. V and J calls and clone size are as listed in that table; D and trimming were resolved from the DNA. The sample has under 300,000 clones, more than 75% seen once. The receptor was isolated from a woman aged 35 to 49 with acute COVID-19. The specimen sequenced was PBMCs or T cells enriched from blood (not recorded which). The chain has TRBV5-1 and TRBJ1-6; possibly TRBD1 for D (5 bases). CDR3 sequence: CASSLWQGFDYSPLHF. CDR3 bases: TGCGCCAGCAGCTTATGGCAGGGCTTTGATTATTCACCCCTCCACTTT.